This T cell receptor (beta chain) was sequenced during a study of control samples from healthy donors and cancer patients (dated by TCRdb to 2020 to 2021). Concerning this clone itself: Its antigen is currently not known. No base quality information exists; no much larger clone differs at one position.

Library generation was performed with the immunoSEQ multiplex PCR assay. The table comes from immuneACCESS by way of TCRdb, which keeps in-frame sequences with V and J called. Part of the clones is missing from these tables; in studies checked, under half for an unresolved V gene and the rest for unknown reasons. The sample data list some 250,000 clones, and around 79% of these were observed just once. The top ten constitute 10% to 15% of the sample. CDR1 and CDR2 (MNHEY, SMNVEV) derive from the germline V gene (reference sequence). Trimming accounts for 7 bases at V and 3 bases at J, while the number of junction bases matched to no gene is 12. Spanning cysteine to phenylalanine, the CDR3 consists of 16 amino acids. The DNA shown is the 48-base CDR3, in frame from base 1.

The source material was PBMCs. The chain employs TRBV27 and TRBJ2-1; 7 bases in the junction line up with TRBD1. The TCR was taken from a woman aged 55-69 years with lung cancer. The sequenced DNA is TGTGCCAGCACCTCAAGGGGGACAGCACACTACAATGAGCAGTTCTTC. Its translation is CASTSRGTAHYNEQFF.